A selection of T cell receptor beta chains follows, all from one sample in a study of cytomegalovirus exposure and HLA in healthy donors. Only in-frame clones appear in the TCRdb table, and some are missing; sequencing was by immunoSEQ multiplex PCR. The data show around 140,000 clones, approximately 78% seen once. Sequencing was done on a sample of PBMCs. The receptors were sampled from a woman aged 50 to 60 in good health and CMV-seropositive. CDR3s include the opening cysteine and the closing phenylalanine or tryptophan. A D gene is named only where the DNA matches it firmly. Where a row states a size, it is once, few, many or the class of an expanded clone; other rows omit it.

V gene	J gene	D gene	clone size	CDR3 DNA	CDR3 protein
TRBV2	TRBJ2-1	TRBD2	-	TGTGCCAGCAGGGGGACTAGCGGGTCCTACAATGAGCAGTTCTTC	CASRGTSGSYNEQFF
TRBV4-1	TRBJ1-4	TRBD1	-	TGCGCCAGCAGCCAACTCGCCTCCGGGACAGGGGGGGAAAAACTGTTTTTT	CASSQLASGTGGEKLFF
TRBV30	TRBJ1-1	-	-	TGTGCCTGGAGTGTAATGCGGTACACTGAAGCTTTCTTT	CAWSVMRYTEAFF
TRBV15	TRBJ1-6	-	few	TGTGCCACCAGCAGAGTTTTGAGTTCCCTCCACTTT	CATSRVLSSLHF
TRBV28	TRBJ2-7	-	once	TGTGCCAGCAAACAGGGTGAGCAGTACTTC	CASKQGEQYF
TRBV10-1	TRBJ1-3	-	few	TGCGCCAGCAGTCCAGGGTTGACGGACACCATATATTTT	CASSPGLTDTIYF
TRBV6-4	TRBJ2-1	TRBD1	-	TGTGCCAGCAGTGACTCTTCGACAGGGCCAGAGCAGTTCTTC	CASSDSSTGPEQFF
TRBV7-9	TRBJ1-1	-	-	TGTGCCAGCAGCTCCCTCCGGCGGACAGCTGAAGCTTTCTTT	CASSSLRRTAEAFF
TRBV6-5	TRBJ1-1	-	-	TGTGCCAGCAGTTACGGGGCCCACCGCAGCACTGAAGCTTTCTTT	CASSYGAHRSTEAFF
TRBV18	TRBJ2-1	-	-	TGTGCCAGCTCACCGGAGCGGGTAATATACAATGAGCAGTTCTTC	CASSPERVIYNEQFF
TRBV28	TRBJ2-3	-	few	TGTGCCAGCAGTTTAACCGGCCAGCGGGCGCAGTATTTT	CASSLTGQRAQYF
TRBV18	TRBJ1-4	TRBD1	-	TGTGCCAGCTCACTTACGGGACAGACTAATGAAAAACTGTTTTTT	CASSLTGQTNEKLFF
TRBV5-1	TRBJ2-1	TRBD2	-	TGCGCCAGCAGCTTTAGGCTAGCGGCAAACAATGAGCAGTTCTTC	CASSFRLAANNEQFF
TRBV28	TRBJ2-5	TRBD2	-	TGTGCCAGCAGTCCCTCTAGCGGGAGTCGAGAGACCCAGTACTTC	CASSPSSGSRETQYF
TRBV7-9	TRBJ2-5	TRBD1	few	TGTGCCAGCAGTCATCGGTTCAGGGGGCGCGGGCAAGAGACCCAGTACTTC	CASSHRFRGRGQETQYF
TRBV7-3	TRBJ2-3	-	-	TGTGCCAGCAGCTTAACGGGAGCAGATACGCAGTATTTT	CASSLTGADTQYF
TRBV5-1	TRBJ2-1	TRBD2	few	TGCGCCAGCAGCTTGGGAGCGGGGGGACCCAATGAGCAGTTCTTC	CASSLGAGGPNEQFF
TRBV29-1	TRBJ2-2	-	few	TGCAGCGTTGGGGGAGGTACCGGGGAGCTGTTTTTT	CSVGGGTGELFF
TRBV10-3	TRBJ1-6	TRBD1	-	TGTGCCACCCATCAGGGGGCGGATTCACCCCTCCACTTT	CATHQGADSPLHF
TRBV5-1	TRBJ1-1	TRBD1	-	TGCGCCAGCAGCACAGGACGACAGGGGAGAGATGCTTTCTTT	CASSTGRQGRDAFF
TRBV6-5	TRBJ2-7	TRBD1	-	TGTGCCAGCAGTGAGGGGACAGCCTACGAGCAGTACTTC	CASSEGTAYEQYF
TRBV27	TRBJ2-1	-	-	TGTGCCAGCAGTTTATCTTCAGGGGCAGGAACTTACAATGAGCAGTTCTTC	CASSLSSGAGTYNEQFF
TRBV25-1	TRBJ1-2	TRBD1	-	TGTGCCAGCAGTGAATTCGGGACAGGGAGAAACTATGGCTACACCTTC	CASSEFGTGRNYGYTF
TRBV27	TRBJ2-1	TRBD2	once	TGTGCCACGCGGACTAGCGGGAGTCCCCGGTCCTACAATGAGCAGTTCTTC	CATRTSGSPRSYNEQFF
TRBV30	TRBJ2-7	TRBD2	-	TGTGCCTGGAGTTACGGGAGGGGAAGAGATTACGGGCAGTACTTC	CAWSYGRGRDYGQYF
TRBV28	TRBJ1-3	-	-	TGTGCCAGCAGTTTATTCGGGAGAAGCTCTGGAAACACCATATATTTT	CASSLFGRSSGNTIYF
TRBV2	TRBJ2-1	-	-	TGTGCCAGCAGTGAATCTCCTTGGGGTCGGGGGTCGAATGAGCAGTTCTTC	CASSESPWGRGSNEQFF
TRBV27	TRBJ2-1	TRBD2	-	TGTGCCAGCAGACTTCCGGGACTAGCGACCAATGAGCAGTTCTTC	CASRLPGLATNEQFF
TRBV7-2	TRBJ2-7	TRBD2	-	TGTGCCAGCAGCTTAAGGGCTAACCCGGGACTAGCGAGCTCCTACGAGCAGTACTTC	CASSLRANPGLASSYEQYF